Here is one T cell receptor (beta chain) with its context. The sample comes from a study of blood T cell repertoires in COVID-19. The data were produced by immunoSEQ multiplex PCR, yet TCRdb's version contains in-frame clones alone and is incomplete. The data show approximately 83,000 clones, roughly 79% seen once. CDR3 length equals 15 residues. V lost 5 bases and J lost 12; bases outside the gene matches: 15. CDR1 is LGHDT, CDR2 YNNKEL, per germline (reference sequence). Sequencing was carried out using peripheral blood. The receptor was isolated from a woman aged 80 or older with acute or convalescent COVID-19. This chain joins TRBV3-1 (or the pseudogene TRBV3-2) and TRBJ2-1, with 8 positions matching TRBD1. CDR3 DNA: TGTGCCAGCAGCACCCGGACAGGGTCGCTAGCCTCGCAGTTCTTC. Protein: CASSTRTGSLASQFF.